This TCR beta chain was documented in a study of OX40 agonist ivuxolimab in advanced cancers. This CDR3 region has 14 residues. Germline V gives CDR1 SGHTA, CDR2 FQGNSA. Trimming took off 2 bases at V and 0 bases at J, with 8 bases between the two ends. Profiling relied on immunoSEQ multiplex PCR, and the TCRdb table lists in-frame clones only, not all of them. In the table there are over 70,000 clones, under 80% of which are singletons. V is TRBV7-2 and J is TRBJ2-7; no reliable D call. The source material was CD4+ or CD8+ T cells sorted from blood, sampled in a trial of the OX40 agonist ivuxolimab. The clonotype comes from an adult with an advanced solid tumor such as melanoma, head and neck, liver or kidney cancer. CDR3 in amino acids: CASSLTLSSYEQYF. The CDR3 DNA reads as TGTGCCAGCAGCTTAACCCTTTCCTCCTACGAGCAGTACTTC.